This T cell receptor beta chain was sequenced for a study of shared clonotypes between healthy human individuals. The wider study: Samples came from a couple of female and a few male donors aged 18 to 49.

The CDR3 spans 14 residues. The J segment lost 8 bases and the V segment lost 6 bases, leaving 8 bases of the junction unmatched. The germline CDR1 and CDR2 sequences are MNHNS and SASEGT. The protocol was immunoSEQ multiplex PCR, while the TCRdb copy is restricted to in-frame clones and leaves out a portion. The table has some 500,000 clones, about 74% seen once. Source material: PBMCs. This receptor was identified in a woman between 40 and 50 years old in good health. Some clones in this sample may be carry-over from other donors' samples. The gene calls are TRBV6-1 and TRBJ2-7; 12 nucleotides match TRBD1. CDR3: CASRNRGQGAQQYF. DNA of the CDR3: TGTGCCAGCAGAAATAGGGGACAGGGGGCACAGCAGTACTTC.